The 15 T cell receptor beta chains below come from one sample, sequenced in a study of OX40 agonist ivuxolimab in advanced cancers. Clones were read by immunoSEQ multiplex PCR, and TCRdb kept only the in-frame ones, dropping some. Seen here are over 40,000 clones, about 90% observed once, and the top ten hold 0.38%. The sample in question was CD4+ or CD8+ T cells sorted from blood, obtained in a trial of the OX40 agonist ivuxolimab. The receptors here all came from an adult with an advanced solid tumor such as melanoma, head and neck, liver or kidney cancer.

This rearrangement joins TRBV2 to TRBJ1-4; TRBD1 matches at 7 bases. Unmatched junction bases numbered 6, after V lost 5 bases and J lost 3 bases. This CDR3 has 15 residues. Germline-derived CDR1 and CDR2 are SNHLY and FYNNEI. CDR3 residues: CASSYGQASNEKLFF. CDR3 coding DNA: TGTGCCAGCAGTTACGGACAGGCGTCTAATGAAAAACTGTTTTTT.

This clone was counted a single time. The V gene is TRBV7-2, the J gene TRBJ2-2; possibly TRBD1 for D (5 bases). Trimming took 4 bases from V and 4 from J, leaving 19 bases between them. CDR1 SGHTA and CDR2 FQGNSA come from the germline V gene. The CDR3 is 17 residues long. DNA for the CDR3: TGTGCCAGCAGCTATAGGGTGAGGACATCGGGCACCGGGGAGCTGTTTTTT. It is translated as CASSYRVRTSGTGELFF. The full variable domain, in which reference TRBV7-2 and TRBJ2-2 provide the parts outside the CDR3, is GAGVSQSPSNKVTEKGKDVELRCDPISGHTALYWYRQSLGQGLEFLIYFQGNSAPDKSGLPSDRFSAERTGGSVSTLTIQRTQQEDSAVYLCASSYRVRTSGTGELFFGEGSRLTVL.

The V and J genes are TRBV6-4 and TRBJ1-2; 7 nucleotides align to TRBD1. The germline V gene encodes CDR1 MRHNA and CDR2 SNTAGT. CDR3 length equals 15 residues. J was trimmed by 5 bases and V by 6 bases; bases with no gene match: 12. The CDR3 spells CASRSMDRSEYGYTF. The DNA of the CDR3 is TGTGCCAGCAGATCTATGGACAGGTCCGAATATGGCTACACCTTC.

The J gene is TRBJ2-3, the V gene TRBV11-2, with D possibly matching TRBD2 (6 bases). Germline V CDR1 and CDR2: SGHAT, FQNNGV. Trimming pared 2 bases from V and 3 bases from J, leaving 18 bases between. The CDR3 length is 17 residues. For the CDR3, the DNA is TGTGCCAGCAGCTTATATCTCGGCGGGGTTGGAACAGATACGCAGTATTTT. Translating it yields CASSLYLGGVGTDTQYF. The whole variable domain, remainder taken from reference TRBV11-2 and TRBJ2-3, is EAGVAQSPRYKIIEKRQSVAFWCNPISGHATLYWYQQILGQGPKLLIQFQNNGVVDDSQLPKDRFSAERLKGVDSTLKIQPAKLEDSAVYLCASSLYLGGVGTDTQYFGPGTRLTVL.

As DNA, the CDR3 is TGTGCCAGCACCCTGGGACAGGGAAACACCGGGGAGCTGTTTTTT. Protein sequence: CASTLGQGNTGELFF. This rearrangement joins TRBV7-9 to TRBJ2-2, with 9 bases lining up with TRBD1. This CDR3 is 15 amino acids long. Trimming cost V 7 bases and J 2 bases; bases outside gene matches: 5. CDR1 SEHNR and CDR2 FQNEAQ come from the germline V gene (reference sequence).

The genes are TRBV6-6 and TRBJ2-7; TRBD1 aligns across 8 bases. V trimming: 3 bases; J trimming: 5 bases; junction bases outside the gene matches: 3. The CDR3 is made up of 13 amino acids. Germline lookup yields CDR1 MNHNY and CDR2 SVGAGI (reference sequence). CDR3 sequence: CASSYQTGDEQYF. DNA of the CDR3: TGTGCCAGCAGTTATCAGACAGGGGACGAGCAGTACTTC.

The chain recombines TRBV2 with TRBJ2-5; D is undetermined. The CDR3 totals 12 residues. Germline loops: CDR1 SNHLY, CDR2 FYNNEI. Between the trimmed V and J ends, which lost 10 bases and 4 bases, there was a span of 13 bases. CDR3 amino acids: CATTLLRETQYF. CDR3 DNA: TGTGCCACCACCCTATTACGAGAGACCCAGTACTTC.

The chain links TRBV14 to TRBJ2-5; unclear D gene. Germline CDR1 reads SGHDN; CDR2 reads FVKESK. There are 14 residues in the CDR3. With 4 bases removed from V and 4 bases from J, the gap between germline ends came to 13 bases. CDR3 coding DNA: TGTGCCAGCAGCCCAAGCCGTTTCCGAGAGACCCAGTACTTC. Translation: CASSPSRFRETQYF.

This chain joins TRBV19 and TRBJ1-5; D remains ambiguous. The V end lost 4 bases, the J end lost 3 bases, and 10 bases lay between the germline ends. The CDR3 sequence is 14 residues long. From germline, CDR1 is LNHDA and CDR2 SQIVND (reference sequence). CDR3 sequence (DNA): TGTGCCAGTAGTACAAGGGCCCTCAATCAGCCCCAGCATTTT. Protein sequence: CASSTRALNQPQHF. Full variable domain (missing parts from reference TRBV19 and TRBJ1-5): DGGITQSPKYLFRKEGQNVTLSCEQNLNHDAMYWYRQDPGQGLRLIYYSQIVNDFQKGDIAEGYSVSREKKESFPLTVTSAQKNPTAFYLCASSTRALNQPQHFGDGTRLSIL.

This chain uses TRBV5-1 with TRBJ2-7, with TRBD2 matching 9 bases. V gave up 3 bases and J gave up 6 bases; unmatched junction bases: 10. The germline V gene encodes CDR1 SGHRS and CDR2 YFSETQ. The CDR3 covers 15 residues. In DNA form, the CDR3 reads TGCGCCAGCAGCTCAAACCCTAGCGGGACGGGCGAGCAGTACTTC. It codes for CASSSNPSGTGEQYF.

This clone was recorded a few times. The chain links TRBV5-4 to TRBJ2-7, with 10 bases matching TRBD2. The V and J ends lost 0 bases and 2 bases, in that order; junction bases with no gene match: 2. Germline-derived CDR1 and CDR2 are SGHNT and YYREEE (reference sequence). The CDR3 sequence is 15 residues long. The CDR3 protein is CASSLAGTSAYEQYF. The CDR3 DNA sequence: TGTGCCAGCAGCTTGGCCGGGACTAGCGCCTACGAGCAGTACTTC.

The chain is built from TRBV28 and TRBJ2-4; TRBD2 aligns across 11 bases. Per germline, CDR1 MDHEN and CDR2 SYDVKM. V shed 5 bases, J shed 3 bases, and the junction held 15 bases outside the gene matches. There are 19 residues in the CDR3. The CDR3 protein is CASSPPGGSGRDFKNIQYF. The CDR3 DNA sequence: TGTGCCAGCAGTCCCCCGGGGGGTAGCGGGAGGGATTTCAAAAACATTCAGTACTTC. Using reference TRBV28 and TRBJ2-4 for the parts outside the CDR3, the full variable domain is DVKVTQSSRYLVKRTGEKVFLECVQDMDHENMFWYRQDPGLGLRLIYFSYDVKMKEKGDIPEGYSVSREKKERFSLILESASTNQTSMYLCASSPPGGSGRDFKNIQYFGAGTRLSVL.

This chain links TRBV28 with TRBJ1-2; 7 nucleotides line up with TRBD1. The CDR3 is made up of 13 amino acids. The V and J ends lost 8 bases and 11 bases, in that order; junction bases with no gene match: 14. The germline gives CDR1 MDHEN, CDR2 SYDVKM. CDR3 sequence (DNA): TGTGCCAGCGGTGGACAGGCGGTCCGGGTGTACACCTTC. It translates to CASGGQAVRVYTF.

This chain uses TRBV7-2 with TRBJ2-3; D possibly corresponds to TRBD2 (7 bases). The V gene lost 1 base and the J gene lost 5 bases, with 13 bases spanning the gap. The CDR3 spans 15 residues. Germline CDR1 and CDR2: SGHTA and FQGNSA. CDR3 DNA: TGTGCCAGCAGCTTAGTTGTGGGGGGGCAAGATACGCAGTATTTT. Protein: CASSLVVGGQDTQYF.

V and J are TRBV28 and TRBJ1-4, with 8 positions matching TRBD1. CDR1 is MDHEN, CDR2 SYDVKM, per germline. Trimming took 4 bases from V and 5 from J; bases not matched to a gene: 12. The CDR3 runs to 17 residues. The CDR3 DNA sequence: TGTGCCAGCAGTTCGTCCGGAGGGACAGGTTCGAATGAAAAACTGTTTTTT. It yields the protein CASSSSGGTGSNEKLFF.